Listed below are T cell receptor beta chains from one sample, sequenced in a study of shared clonotypes between healthy human individuals. Sequencing was performed with immunoSEQ multiplex PCR; in TCRdb, only in-frame clones are kept and a portion is missing. Found here are approximately 2,000,000 clones, just over 90% of them singletons; the top ten hold over 1.5%. The sequencing input was naive CD8+ T cells from PBMCs. Receptors were obtained from a man younger than 35 in good health. Some clones in this sample may be carry-over from other donors' samples. Each CDR3 is given with its conserved first and last residue. Each record gives: CDR3 protein, CDR3 DNA, clone size, J gene, D gene, V gene. D genes are given only for firm matches. Not every row has a clone size; where given, it reads once, few, many or a size class.

cdr3_aa: CASSRGTGREQYF
cdr3_nt: TGTGCCAGCAGCCGCGGGACAGGGCGCGAGCAGTACTTC
clone_size: NA
j_call: TRBJ2-7
d_call: TRBD1
v_call: TRBV7-9

cdr3_aa: CASSIGVSASAEAFF
cdr3_nt: TGTGCCAGTAGTATTGGGGTTTCGGCAAGCGCTGAAGCTTTCTTT
clone_size: NA
j_call: TRBJ1-1
d_call: NA
v_call: TRBV19

cdr3_aa: CASSYSGLAHEQYF
cdr3_nt: TGTGCCAGCAGTTACTCAGGACTAGCGCACGAGCAGTACTTC
clone_size: NA
j_call: TRBJ2-7
d_call: TRBD2
v_call: TRBV6-5

cdr3_aa: CASSPGAMEAFF
cdr3_nt: TGTGCCAGCAGCCCCGGGGCTATGGAAGCTTTCTTT
clone_size: NA
j_call: TRBJ1-1
d_call: NA
v_call: TRBV6-5

cdr3_aa: CASSFTRGGDGYTF
cdr3_nt: TGTGCCAGCAGTTTTACGAGGGGGGGTGATGGCTACACCTTC
clone_size: NA
j_call: TRBJ1-2
d_call: NA
v_call: TRBV27

cdr3_aa: CASSMVGAGASTDTQYF
cdr3_nt: TGTGCCAGTAGTATGGTTGGAGCGGGAGCTAGCACAGATACGCAGTATTTT
clone_size: NA
j_call: TRBJ2-3
d_call: TRBD2
v_call: TRBV19

cdr3_aa: CASSSQNFAGTDTQYF
cdr3_nt: TGTGCCAGCAGCTCCCAGAATTTTGCGGGCACAGATACGCAGTATTTT
clone_size: NA
j_call: TRBJ2-3
d_call: NA
v_call: TRBV7-9

cdr3_aa: CASSPDIYSYEQYF
cdr3_nt: TGTGCCAGCAGCCCTGACATCTACTCCTACGAGCAGTACTTC
clone_size: NA
j_call: TRBJ2-7
d_call: NA
v_call: TRBV7-6

cdr3_aa: CASSKDRPLDEQYF
cdr3_nt: TGTGCCAGCAGCAAGGACAGACCGTTAGACGAGCAGTACTTC
clone_size: NA
j_call: TRBJ2-7
d_call: NA
v_call: TRBV11-1

cdr3_aa: CASSTSGGGLHEKLFF
cdr3_nt: TGTGCCAGCAGCACCTCGGGGGGTGGCCTTCATGAAAAACTGTTTTTT
clone_size: once
j_call: TRBJ1-4
d_call: NA
v_call: TRBV9

cdr3_aa: CASSLIDKETQYF
cdr3_nt: TGTGCCAGCAGTTTAATCGACAAAGAGACCCAGTACTTC
clone_size: NA
j_call: TRBJ2-5
d_call: NA
v_call: TRBV28

cdr3_aa: CASRGPPGLAIANEQFF
cdr3_nt: TGTGCCAGCAGAGGGCCCCCGGGACTAGCGATTGCGAATGAGCAGTTCTTC
clone_size: NA
j_call: TRBJ2-1
d_call: TRBD2
v_call: TRBV2

cdr3_aa: CASSTDGGQNSPLHF
cdr3_nt: TGTGCCAGCAGCACCGACGGGGGACAGAATTCACCCCTCCACTTT
clone_size: NA
j_call: TRBJ1-6
d_call: TRBD1
v_call: TRBV7-9

cdr3_aa: CASRPDREDGYTF
cdr3_nt: TGTGCCAGCAGACCGGACAGGGAGGATGGCTACACCTTC
clone_size: NA
j_call: TRBJ1-2
d_call: TRBD1
v_call: TRBV27

cdr3_aa: CASSYLAGSDEQFF
cdr3_nt: TGTGCCAGCAGTTATCTAGCGGGATCTGATGAGCAGTTCTTC
clone_size: NA
j_call: TRBJ2-1
d_call: TRBD2
v_call: TRBV6-5

cdr3_aa: CASSYDREEAEKLFF
cdr3_nt: TGTGCCAGTAGTTACGACAGGGAGGAGGCTGAAAAACTGTTTTTT
clone_size: NA
j_call: TRBJ1-4
d_call: TRBD1
v_call: TRBV19

cdr3_aa: CASSPRTGLRLTYEQYF
cdr3_nt: TGCGCCAGCAGCCCCAGGACAGGGTTAAGGTTAACCTACGAGCAGTACTTC
clone_size: NA
j_call: TRBJ2-7
d_call: TRBD1
v_call: TRBV4-1

cdr3_aa: CASSAGFAYEQYF
cdr3_nt: TGTGCCAGCAGCGCCGGGTTTGCCTACGAGCAGTACTTC
clone_size: once
j_call: TRBJ2-7
d_call: NA
v_call: TRBV5-6

cdr3_aa: CASSLDLGLYAFF
cdr3_nt: TGTGCCAGCAGCTTAGATCTAGGGTTGTACGCTTTCTTT
clone_size: NA
j_call: TRBJ1-1
d_call: NA
v_call: TRBV7-2

cdr3_aa: CAWSVVGGGEQYF
cdr3_nt: TGTGCCTGGAGTGTAGTGGGGGGTGGAGAGCAGTACTTC
clone_size: NA
j_call: TRBJ2-7
d_call: NA
v_call: TRBV30

cdr3_aa: CASSPQEYTNTGELFF
cdr3_nt: TGTGCCAGCAGTCCACAGGAATATACTAACACCGGGGAGCTGTTTTTT
clone_size: NA
j_call: TRBJ2-2
d_call: NA
v_call: TRBV2

cdr3_aa: CATGQRNTEAFF
cdr3_nt: TGTGCCACCGGACAGAGGAACACTGAAGCTTTCTTT
clone_size: few
j_call: TRBJ1-1
d_call: NA
v_call: TRBV7-9

cdr3_aa: CASSVGQGVREQYF
cdr3_nt: TGTGCCAGCAGCGTAGGACAGGGGGTGCGGGAGCAGTACTTC
clone_size: NA
j_call: TRBJ2-7
d_call: TRBD1
v_call: TRBV9

cdr3_aa: CASSLGTSVRGYNEQFF
cdr3_nt: TGTGCCAGCAGCTTAGGGACTAGCGTACGGGGATACAATGAGCAGTTCTTC
clone_size: NA
j_call: TRBJ2-1
d_call: TRBD2
v_call: TRBV7-2

cdr3_aa: CASRWGDQPQHF
cdr3_nt: TGTGCCAGCAGATGGGGGGATCAGCCCCAGCATTTT
clone_size: few
j_call: TRBJ1-5
d_call: NA
v_call: TRBV7-9

cdr3_aa: CAISPGTGERGYGYTF
cdr3_nt: TGTGCCATCAGTCCCGGGACAGGAGAGAGGGGCTATGGCTACACCTTC
clone_size: NA
j_call: TRBJ1-2
d_call: TRBD1
v_call: TRBV10-3

cdr3_aa: CASSFLSDRSNQPQHF
cdr3_nt: TGTGCCAGCAGTTTTTTGTCGGACAGAAGCAATCAGCCCCAGCATTTT
clone_size: NA
j_call: TRBJ1-5
d_call: NA
v_call: TRBV28